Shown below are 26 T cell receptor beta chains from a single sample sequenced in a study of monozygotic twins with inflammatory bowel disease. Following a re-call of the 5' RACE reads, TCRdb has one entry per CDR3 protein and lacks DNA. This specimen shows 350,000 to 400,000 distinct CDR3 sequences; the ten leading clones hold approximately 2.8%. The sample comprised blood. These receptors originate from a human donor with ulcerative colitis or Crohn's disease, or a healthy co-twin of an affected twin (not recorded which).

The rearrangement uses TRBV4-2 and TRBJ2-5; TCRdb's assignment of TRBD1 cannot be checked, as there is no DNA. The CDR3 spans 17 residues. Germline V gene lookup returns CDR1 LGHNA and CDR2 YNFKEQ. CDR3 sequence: CASSQAPGRGGLETQYF.

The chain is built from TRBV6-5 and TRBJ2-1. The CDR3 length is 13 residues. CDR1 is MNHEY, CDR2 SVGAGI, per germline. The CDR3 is CASSSLRYNEQFF.

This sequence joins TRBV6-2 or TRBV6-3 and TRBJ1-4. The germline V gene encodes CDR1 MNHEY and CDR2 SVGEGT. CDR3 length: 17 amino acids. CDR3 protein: CASTYATGPATNEKLFF.

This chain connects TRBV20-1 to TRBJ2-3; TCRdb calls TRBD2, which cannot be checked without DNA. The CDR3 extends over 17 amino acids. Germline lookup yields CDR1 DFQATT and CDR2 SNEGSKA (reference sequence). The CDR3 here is CSARNRGTSTSTDTQYF.

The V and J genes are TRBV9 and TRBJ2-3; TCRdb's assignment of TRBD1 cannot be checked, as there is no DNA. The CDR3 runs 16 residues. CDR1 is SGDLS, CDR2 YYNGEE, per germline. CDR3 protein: CVRVVAGKIRTDTQYF.

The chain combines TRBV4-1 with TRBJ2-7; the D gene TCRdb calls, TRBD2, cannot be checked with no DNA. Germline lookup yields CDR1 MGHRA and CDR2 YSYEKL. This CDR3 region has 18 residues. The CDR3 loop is CASSQDGGLAGACLEQYF.

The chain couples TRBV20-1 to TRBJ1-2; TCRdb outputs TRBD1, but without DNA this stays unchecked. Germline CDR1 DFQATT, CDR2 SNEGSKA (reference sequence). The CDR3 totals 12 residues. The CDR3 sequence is CSASPGASGYTF.

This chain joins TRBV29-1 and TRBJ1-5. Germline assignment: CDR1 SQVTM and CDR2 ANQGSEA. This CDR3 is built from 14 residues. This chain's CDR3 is CSVGPGDLNQPQHF.

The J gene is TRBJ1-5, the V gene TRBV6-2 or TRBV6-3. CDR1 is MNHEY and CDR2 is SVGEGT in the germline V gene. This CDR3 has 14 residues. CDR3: CASTYTYSNQPQHF.

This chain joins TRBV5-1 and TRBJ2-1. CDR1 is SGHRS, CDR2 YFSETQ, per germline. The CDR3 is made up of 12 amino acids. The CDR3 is CASSLSIHEQFF. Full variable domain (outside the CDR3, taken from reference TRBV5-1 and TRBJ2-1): KAGVTQTPRYLIKTRGQQVTLSCSPISGHRSVSWYQQTPGQGLQFLFEYFSETQRNKGNFPGRFSGRQFSNSRSEMNVSTLELGDSALYLCASSLSIHEQFFGPGTRLTVL.

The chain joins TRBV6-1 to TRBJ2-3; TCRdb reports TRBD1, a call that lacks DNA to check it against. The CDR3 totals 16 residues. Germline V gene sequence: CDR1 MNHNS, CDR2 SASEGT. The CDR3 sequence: CASSGGQGRRTDTQYF.

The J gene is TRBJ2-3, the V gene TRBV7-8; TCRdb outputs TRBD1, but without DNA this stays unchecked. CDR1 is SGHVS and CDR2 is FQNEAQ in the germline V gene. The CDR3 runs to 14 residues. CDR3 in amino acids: CASRLERGSDTQYF.

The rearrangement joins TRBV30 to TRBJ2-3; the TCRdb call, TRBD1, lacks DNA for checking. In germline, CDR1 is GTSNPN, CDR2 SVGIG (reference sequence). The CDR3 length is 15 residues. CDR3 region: CAWSVPWTGADTQYF.

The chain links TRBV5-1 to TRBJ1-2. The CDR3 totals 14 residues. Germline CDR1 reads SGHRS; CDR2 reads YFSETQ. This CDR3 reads CASSAADGNYGYTF.

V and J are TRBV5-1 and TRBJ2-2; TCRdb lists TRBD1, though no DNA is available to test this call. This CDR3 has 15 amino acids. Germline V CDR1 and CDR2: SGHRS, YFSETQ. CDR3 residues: CASSLNRGTRGELFF.

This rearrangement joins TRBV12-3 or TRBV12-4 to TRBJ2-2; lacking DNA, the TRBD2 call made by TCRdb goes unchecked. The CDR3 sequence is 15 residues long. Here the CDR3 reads CASSPAGYTAGELFF.

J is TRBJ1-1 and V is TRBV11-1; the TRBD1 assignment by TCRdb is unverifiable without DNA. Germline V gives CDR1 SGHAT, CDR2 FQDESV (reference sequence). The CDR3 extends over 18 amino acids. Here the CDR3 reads CASSVTGGSLKMRSEAFF.

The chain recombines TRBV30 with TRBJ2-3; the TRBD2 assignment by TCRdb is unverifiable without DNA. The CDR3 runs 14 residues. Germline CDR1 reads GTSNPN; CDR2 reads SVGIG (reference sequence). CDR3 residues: CAWNRLAGGDTQYF.

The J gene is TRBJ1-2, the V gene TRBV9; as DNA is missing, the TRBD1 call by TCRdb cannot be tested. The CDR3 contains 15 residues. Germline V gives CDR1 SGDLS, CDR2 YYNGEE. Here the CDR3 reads CASSVGASLNYGYTF.

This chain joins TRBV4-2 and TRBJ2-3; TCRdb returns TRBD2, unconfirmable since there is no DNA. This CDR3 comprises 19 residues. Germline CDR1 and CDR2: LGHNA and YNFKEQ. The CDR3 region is CASSQGRLGAGLSTDTQYF.

The CDR3 region is CASSPRPQTSRETQYF. J is TRBJ2-5 and V is TRBV12-3 or TRBV12-4; TCRdb designates TRBD2, a call that cannot be tested without DNA. This CDR3 spans 16 amino acids.

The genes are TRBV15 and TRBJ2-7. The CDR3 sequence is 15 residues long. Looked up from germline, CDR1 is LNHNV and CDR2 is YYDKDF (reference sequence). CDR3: CATSRDPDTIYEQYF.

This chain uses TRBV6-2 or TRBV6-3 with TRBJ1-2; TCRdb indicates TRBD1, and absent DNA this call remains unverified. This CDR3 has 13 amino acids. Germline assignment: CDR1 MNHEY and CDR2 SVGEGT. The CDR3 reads CASSTPPSTPYTF.

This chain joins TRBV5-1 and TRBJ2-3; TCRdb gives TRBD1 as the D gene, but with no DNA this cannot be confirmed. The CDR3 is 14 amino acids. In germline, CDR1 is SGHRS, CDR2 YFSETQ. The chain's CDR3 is CASIRIGGADTQYF.

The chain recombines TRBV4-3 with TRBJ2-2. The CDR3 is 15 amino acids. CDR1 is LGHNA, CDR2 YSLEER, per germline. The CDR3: CASSQDVLGSGELFF.

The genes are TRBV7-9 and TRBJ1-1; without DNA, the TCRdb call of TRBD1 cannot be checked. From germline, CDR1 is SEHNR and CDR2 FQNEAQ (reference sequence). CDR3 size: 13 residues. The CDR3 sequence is CASSLLQGTEAFF.